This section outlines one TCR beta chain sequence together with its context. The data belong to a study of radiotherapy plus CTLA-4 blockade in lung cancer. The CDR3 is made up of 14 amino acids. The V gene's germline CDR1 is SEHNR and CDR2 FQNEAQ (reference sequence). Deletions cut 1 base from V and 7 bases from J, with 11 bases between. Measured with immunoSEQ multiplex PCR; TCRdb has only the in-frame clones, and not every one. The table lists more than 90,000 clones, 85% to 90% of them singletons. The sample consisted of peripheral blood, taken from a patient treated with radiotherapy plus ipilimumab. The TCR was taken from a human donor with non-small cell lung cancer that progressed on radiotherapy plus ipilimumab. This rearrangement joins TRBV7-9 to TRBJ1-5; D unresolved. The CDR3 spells CASSLETMGQPQHF. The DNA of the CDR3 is TGTGCCAGCAGCTTAGAGACGATGGGGCAGCCCCAGCATTTT.